The following is a T cell receptor beta chain sequence with its context. Here immunoSEQ multiplex PCR was the method, and the copy in TCRdb shows in-frame clones only, minus some. The table records around 720,000 clones, about three quarters of them present only once. The data derive from a study of shared clonotypes between healthy human individuals. The wider study: Each donor contributed plates that comprised three CD4 naive, three CD4 memory, two CD8 naive and one CD8 memory.

Sample: memory CD4+ T cells sorted from blood. As for subset: CD45RA-negative fraction. The receptor comes from a woman aged 25 to 39 in good health.

This CDR3 reads CASSGPGLAGDEQFF. CDR3 DNA: TGCGCCAGCAGCGGACCCGGACTAGCGGGAGATGAGCAGTTCTTC. The chain joins TRBV5-1 to TRBJ2-1; TRBD2 agrees at 13 bases. Germline values: CDR1 SGHRS, CDR2 YFSETQ. The CDR3 covers 15 residues. The trim removed 4 bases at V and 8 bases at J, leaving 6 bases unmatched.